This entry describes one TCR beta chain. As yet, its antigen is unknown. This entry comes from a study of T cell repertoires in cytomegalovirus infection. Study overall: Peptides in the study included HLA-C-restricted and HLA-B-restricted CMV epitopes. Public TCR beta signatures were indicative of both CMV infection and a matching HLA type.

Whole-study findings and limits: Dominating the ex vivo response were HLA-C-restricted CMV-specific TCR beta clonotypes. Frequencies of public TCR beta families were cumulated, and this identified carriers of CMV plus the relevant HLA.

This CDR3 spans 13 amino acids. Germline lookup yields CDR1 MNHEY and CDR2 SMNVEV (reference sequence). Trimming stripped 3 bases from V and 1 base from J, with 7 bases between. TCRdb analysed the reads with MiXCR anew, one entry per CDR3 protein. The sample lists about 830,000 distinct CDR3 sequences; approximately 32% were seen once. The TCR sequence derives from a human donor in good health (CMV status not recorded). Some clones in this sample may be carry-over from other donors' samples. Sequencing was performed on cultured CD8+ T cells from PBMCs, taken from culture after CMV antigen stimulation. The chain couples TRBV27 to TRBJ2-7; D is uncertain. This CDR3 reads CASSFEQSYEQYF. The CDR3 DNA reads TGTGCCAGCAGTTTCGAACAGTCCTACGAGCAGTACTTC.